Listed below are T cell receptor beta chains from one sample, sequenced in a study of identical twins. TCRdb re-derived calls from the 5' RACE reads in MiXCR, one entry per CDR3 protein. The repertoire holds under 800,000 distinct CDR3 sequences, with approximately 21% as singletons. A further study also used this sample, focusing on T cells expressing NK-cell markers.

The sequencing sample was made of PBMCs. The receptors shown here come from a woman younger than 30 in good health. CDR3s include the opening cysteine and the closing phenylalanine or tryptophan. A D gene is named only where the DNA matches it firmly. A clone size is listed for some rows: how often the clone was seen (once, few, many), or a class if it is expanded.

clone size | D gene | J gene | V gene | CDR3 DNA | CDR3 protein
many | - | TRBJ2-7 | TRBV4-3 | TGCGCCAGCAGCCATCCGGGGTCCAACGAGCAGTACTTC | CASSHPGSNEQYF
- | - | TRBJ2-1 | TRBV7-6 | TGTGCCAGCAGCTTAGTTGCCGCCGACAATGAGCAGTTCTTC | CASSLVAADNEQFF
- | TRBD1 | TRBJ2-7 | TRBV10-3 | TGTGCCATCACAGGGGGCTCCGAGCAGTACTTC | CAITGGSEQYF
few | TRBD2 | TRBJ2-1 | TRBV9 | TGTGCCAGCAGCGGGGAGGGGAAAGCGGGAGGGCCCTCGGGTGAGCAGTTCTTC | CASSGEGKAGGPSGEQFF
many | TRBD2 | TRBJ2-2 | TRBV12-3/TRBV12-4 | TGTGCCAGCAGCCTTAGCGGGAGGGCCTCGGTCGGGGAGCTGTTTTTT | CASSLSGRASVGELFF
few | TRBD1 | TRBJ2-3 | TRBV5-1 | TGCGCCAGCAGCGCCGACAGGGCGAGGGAAGATACGCAGTATTTT | CASSADRAREDTQYF
many | - | TRBJ2-1 | TRBV29-1 | TGCAGCGTTGAGAGACAGAAGATAATCAACAATGAGCAGTTCTTC | CSVERQKIINNEQFF
- | - | TRBJ2-1 | TRBV5-6 | TGTGCCAGCAGCCCACGACAGGCCCCCTACAATGAGCAGTTCTTC | CASSPRQAPYNEQFF
- | TRBD2 | TRBJ2-7 | TRBV2 | TGTGCCGGAGAGGGGACTAGCTCCAACGAGCAGTACTTC | CAGEGTSSNEQYF
many | - | TRBJ2-3 | TRBV9 | TGTGCCAGCAGCGTCTCCTGGGGGGACACAGATACGCAGTATTTT | CASSVSWGDTDTQYF
many | - | TRBJ2-3 | TRBV25-1 | TGTGCCGGGGCGGCCGGAGATACGCAGTATTTT | CAGAAGDTQYF
many | - | TRBJ1-1 | TRBV3-1 | TGTGCCAGCAGCACAGGGACCCCTGAAGCTTTCTTT | CASSTGTPEAFF
few | - | TRBJ2-7 | TRBV11-2 | TGTGCCAGCAGCTTTACCGACAGCTCCTACGAGCAGTACTTC | CASSFTDSSYEQYF
many | - | TRBJ2-7 | TRBV20-1 | TGCAGTGCCACGCTCAGGGACTACGAGCAGTACTTC | CSATLRDYEQYF
- | - | TRBJ1-6 | TRBV11-2 | TGTGCCAGCAGCTTAGAGAGGCAGGGCAGTTCACCCTTCCACTTT | CASSLERQGSSPFHF
- | - | TRBJ2-6 | TRBV4-3 | TGCGCCAGCAGCCAAGAACCTTCTGGGGCCAACGTCCTGACTTTC | CASSQEPSGANVLTF
few | - | TRBJ2-3 | TRBV14 | TGTGCCAGCAGCCCCGGGGTAGTGGTGCCAGATACGCAGTATTTT | CASSPGVVVPDTQYF
- | TRBD2 | TRBJ2-1 | TRBV6-1 | TGTGCCAGCAGGGAAGCGGGGGGCCCCTACAATGAGCAGTTCTTC | CASREAGGPYNEQFF
few | - | TRBJ2-5 | TRBV7-3 | TGTGCCAGCAGCCCCAACCCGTACCAAGAGACCCAGTACTTC | CASSPNPYQETQYF
few | - | TRBJ1-1 | TRBV6-1 | TGTGCCAGCAGTGTCCGGGCCTCAGGGAACACTGAAGCTTTCTTT | CASSVRASGNTEAFF
few | TRBD2 | TRBJ2-7 | TRBV20-1 | TGCAGTGCTGTGGAGCGGGAGGCTCCCTACGAGCAGTACTTC | CSAVEREAPYEQYF
- | - | TRBJ2-7 | TRBV7-9 | TGTGCCAGCAGCTTAAATAACGGGATCTCGGACGAGCAGTACTTC | CASSLNNGISDEQYF
many | - | TRBJ1-2 | TRBV20-1 | TGCAGTGCTAGAGGGAACCTCGTTTCATTC | CSARGNLVSF
few | - | TRBJ1-5 | TRBV21-1 | TGTGCCAGCGGGCATTTGGGTTATAGCAATCAGCCCCAGCATTTT | CASGHLGYSNQPQHF
- | - | TRBJ2-2 | TRBV3-2 | TGTGCCTTCAGTTCAAGACTAGCGGTAACACAGAACACCGGGGAGCTGTTTTTT | CAFSSRLAVTQNTGELFF
few | - | TRBJ2-7 | TRBV9 | TGTGCCAGCAGCGTAGAGGGGGGCGGTGGGCTCTACGAGCAGTACTTC | CASSVEGGGGLYEQYF
few | TRBD2 | TRBJ2-1 | TRBV12-3/TRBV12-4 | TGTGCCAGCAGGGTAGCGGGAGGGCCCCACAATGAGCAGTTCTTC | CASRVAGGPHNEQFF
- | TRBD2 | TRBJ2-7 | TRBV12-3/TRBV12-4 | TGTGCCAGCGTGGGACTAGCGGGAGGGCCGGGAGAGCAGTACTTC | CASVGLAGGPGEQYF
few | TRBD2 | TRBJ2-7 | TRBV7-9 | TGTGCCAGCAGCCCGGCGGGCCGGGGGGGATCCTACGAGCAGTACTTC | CASSPAGRGGSYEQYF
many | - | TRBJ1-6 | TRBV20-1 | TGCAGTGCTAGAGATTGGACAGAGAATTCACCCCTCCACTTT | CSARDWTENSPLHF
few | TRBD2 | TRBJ2-5 | TRBV20-1 | TGCAGTGCTAGAATCGGACTAGCGGGTTTCCAAGAGACCCAGTACTTC | CSARIGLAGFQETQYF
few | - | TRBJ1-1 | TRBV5-1 | TGCGCCAGCAATAAGGAGGGGCTGGACACTGAAGCTTTCTTT | CASNKEGLDTEAFF
many | - | TRBJ1-2 | TRBV20-1 | TGCAGTGCTAGAGAGGCAGGCAACTATGGCTACACCTTC | CSAREAGNYGYTF
few | - | TRBJ1-1 | TRBV20-1 | TGCAGTGCTAGTGATCGAGGGGGAAACACTGAAGCTTTCTTT | CSASDRGGNTEAFF
many | - | TRBJ2-1 | TRBV11-2 | TGTGCCAGCAGCTTAGGGCCGGGACTTTACAATGAGCAGTTCTTC | CASSLGPGLYNEQFF
- | TRBD2 | TRBJ2-7 | TRBV6-2/TRBV6-3 | TGTGCCAGCGTGCTAGCGGTGTCCTACGAGCAGTACTTC | CASVLAVSYEQYF
few | - | TRBJ2-3 | TRBV2 | TGTGCCAGCAGTGCCGGAAATACGCAGTATTTT | CASSAGNTQYF
few | - | TRBJ2-3 | TRBV10-3 | TGTGCCATCCAACAGGCTGTCGGCGATACGCAGTATTTT | CAIQQAVGDTQYF
- | - | TRBJ2-5 | TRBV19 | TGTGCCAGTAAGTTCGCGGATGGAGAGACCCAGTACTTC | CASKFADGETQYF
- | TRBD2 | TRBJ2-1 | TRBV5-1 | TGCGCCAGCAGCTCCGGGACTCGCACGGGGGGTGAGCAGTTCTTC | CASSSGTRTGGEQFF
- | - | TRBJ2-1 | TRBV20-1 | TGCAGTGCTACCTGGTACAATGAGCAGTTCTTC | CSATWYNEQFF
few | TRBD2 | TRBJ2-7 | TRBV20-1 | TGCGCCTCAGTTGGACTAGCGGCCTACGAGCAGTACTTC | CASVGLAAYEQYF
- | - | TRBJ2-7 | TRBV12-3/TRBV12-4 | TGTGCCAGCAGTTTCGGTTTCCCAGGGACTGGCTCCTACGAGCAGTACTTC | CASSFGFPGTGSYEQYF